The 6 T cell receptor beta chains in this list originate from one sample, sequenced in a study of blood T cell repertoires in COVID-19. The repertoire was sequenced with immunoSEQ multiplex PCR; TCRdb's copy has only in-frame clones and lacks some. The table lists under 140,000 clones, 72% of them singletons. What was sequenced was peripheral blood. Receptors were obtained from a woman aged 55-70 years with acute or convalescent COVID-19.

The rearrangement uses TRBV30 and TRBJ1-4; TRBD1 aligns across 7 bases. Trimming removed 3 bases from V and 4 bases from J; junction bases left unmatched: 8. This CDR3 has 15 residues. Germline-derived CDR1 and CDR2 are GTSNPN and SVGIG (reference sequence). CDR3 amino acids: CAWSPDRHYNEKLFF. DNA of the CDR3: TGTGCCTGGAGCCCGGACAGGCACTATAATGAAAAACTGTTTTTT.

This sequence joins TRBV19 and TRBJ1-1; TRBD1 agrees at 7 bases. The CDR3 contains 13 residues. Germline CDR1 LNHDA, CDR2 SQIVND (reference sequence). The ends lost 7 bases at V and 4 bases at J; junction bases unmatched: 6. CDR3 sequence (DNA): TGTGCCAGTACACCGACAGGGAGCACTGAAGCTTTCTTT. As protein: CASTPTGSTEAFF.

This clone was seen once. The chain couples TRBV27 to TRBJ1-5; 9 nucleotides agree with TRBD1. There are 15 residues in the CDR3. Trimming removed 7 bases from V and 1 base from J; junction bases left unmatched: 5. Germline CDR1 MNHEY, CDR2 SMNVEV (reference sequence). The CDR3 loop is CASTPQGASNQPQHF. In DNA form, the CDR3 reads TGTGCCAGCACCCCACAGGGGGCGAGCAATCAGCCCCAGCATTTT.

This chain links TRBV10-3 with TRBJ2-4; 7 nucleotides agree with TRBD2. Germline V lookup: CDR1 ENHRY, CDR2 SYGVKD. CDR3 length equals 20 residues. Trimming removed 0 bases from V and 2 bases from J; junction bases left unmatched: 16. Here the CDR3 DNA reads TGTGCCATCAGTGAGTCTGCACTAGCGAGAACCGGGGTATCCAAAAACATTCAGTACTTC. Amino acids: CAISESALARTGVSKNIQYF.

The genes are TRBV7-3 and TRBJ2-2; the D is unclear. With 6 bases removed from V and 3 bases from J, the gap between germline ends came to 8 bases. This CDR3 region has 13 residues. CDR1 SGHTA and CDR2 FQGTGA come from the germline V gene. CDR3 nucleotide sequence: TGTGCCAGCAGACCCGGTCACACCGGGGAGCTGTTTTTT. Protein: CASRPGHTGELFF.

The chain recombines TRBV5-4 with TRBJ1-5; the D gene is possibly TRBD1 (5 bases). The germline V and J ends were trimmed by 4 bases and 0 bases, with 17 bases remaining between them. Germline CDR1 reads SGHNT; CDR2 reads YYREEE (reference sequence). The length of the CDR3 is 17 residues. The CDR3, as DNA: TGTGCCAGCAGCGACTCCCGGGGGGGAAATAGCAATCAGCCCCAGCATTTT. This gives the protein CASSDSRGGNSNQPQHF. The full variable domain, completed using reference TRBV5-4 and TRBJ1-5, is ETGVTQSPTHLIKTRGQQVTLRCSSQSGHNTVSWYQQALGQGPQFIFQYYREEENGRGNFPPRFSGLQFPNYSSELNVNALELDDSALYLCASSDSRGGNSNQPQHFGDGTRLSIL.